The 8 T cell receptor beta chains below were found in one sample sequenced in a study of cytomegalovirus exposure and HLA in healthy donors. Assay used: immunoSEQ multiplex PCR; TCRdb lists only in-frame clones, some missing. Of some 240,000 clones listed, 75% to 90% were seen once; the top ten hold 4.5% to 6%. Sequenced material: PBMCs. These TCRs come from a woman between 18 and 29 years old in good health and CMV-seronegative.

The V gene is TRBV6-5, the J gene TRBJ1-1; D is unresolved. The germline gives CDR1 MNHEY, CDR2 SVGAGI. This CDR3 has 13 amino acids. The V and J ends lost 5 bases and 3 bases respectively, with 10 bases between them. CDR3 in amino acids: CASSVWVDTEAFF. CDR3 coding DNA: TGTGCCAGCAGTGTTTGGGTGGACACTGAAGCTTTCTTT.

The V gene is TRBV29-1, the J gene TRBJ2-1; D unclear. The CDR3 loop spans 10 amino acids. Trimming took off 3 bases at V and 11 bases at J, with 8 bases between the two ends. Germline V CDR1 and CDR2: SQVTM, ANQGSEA. CDR3: CSVDGAQQFF. In nucleotides, the CDR3 is TGCAGCGTTGATGGCGCGCAGCAGTTCTTC.

Here the CDR3 reads CASSGLYSGANVLTF. In DNA, the CDR3 is TGTGCCAGCAGCGGCCTTTACTCTGGGGCCAACGTCCTGACTTTC. The J gene is TRBJ2-6, the V gene TRBV9; no clear D. CDR3 length equals 15 residues. Germline V gene data show CDR1 as SGDLS and CDR2 as YYNGEE. V was trimmed by 3 bases and J by 0 bases, leaving 7 bases between them.

In this sample, this clone turned up once. The chain employs TRBV2 and TRBJ2-3; the D gene is possibly TRBD2 (6 bases). The ends were cut back, 8 bases at V and 6 bases at J, with 15 bases in the middle. This CDR3 has 13 amino acids. From germline, CDR1 is SNHLY and CDR2 FYNNEI. CDR3 residues: CASGGLATDTQYF. The CDR3 region has the DNA TGTGCCAGCGGGGGACTCGCTACGGATACGCAGTATTTT.

The chain employs TRBV5-1 and TRBJ2-3; TRBD2 aligns across 15 bases. The CDR3 covers 16 residues. J gave up 6 bases and V 6 bases, and 8 bases lay outside the gene matches. Per germline, CDR1 SGHRS and CDR2 YFSETQ. The CDR3 sequence is CASTRTSGRARDTQYF. The CDR3 DNA sequence: TGCGCCAGCACCCGGACTAGCGGGAGGGCCCGCGATACGCAGTATTTT.

The rearrangement links TRBV7-2 to TRBJ2-7; D gene ambiguous. Germline assignment: CDR1 SGHTA and CDR2 FQGNSA. The V gene lost 5 bases and the J gene lost 6 bases, with 8 bases spanning the gap. This CDR3 has 11 residues. CDR3 DNA: TGTGCCAGCAGCCCCCTCCTCGAGCAGTACTTC. It specifies CASSPLLEQYF. The full variable domain, its missing parts supplied by reference TRBV7-2 and TRBJ2-7, is GAGVSQSPSNKVTEKGKDVELRCDPISGHTALYWYRQSLGQGLEFLIYFQGNSAPDKSGLPSDRFSAERTGGSVSTLTIQRTQQEDSAVYLCASSPLLEQYFGPGTRLTVT.

This clone was seen a handful of times. V and J are TRBV30 and TRBJ1-2, with D maybe TRBD1 (5 bases). The germline gives CDR1 GTSNPN, CDR2 SVGIG (reference sequence). The CDR3 is 11 amino acids. V lost 3 bases and J 6 bases, leaving 8 bases between the germline ends. CDR3 in DNA: TGTGCCTGGAGGGGACCTGATGGCTACACCTTC. It is translated as CAWRGPDGYTF.

The chain uses TRBV2 and TRBJ2-5; TRBD1 might be the D (5 bases). Trimming took off 3 bases at V and 4 bases at J, with 18 bases between the two ends. CDR1 is SNHLY and CDR2 is FYNNEI in the germline V gene. The CDR3 covers 16 residues. CDR3 DNA sequence: TGTGCCAGCAGTGATCCCCGAGTCAGGGCAAGAGAGACCCAGTACTTC. Its protein product is CASSDPRVRARETQYF.